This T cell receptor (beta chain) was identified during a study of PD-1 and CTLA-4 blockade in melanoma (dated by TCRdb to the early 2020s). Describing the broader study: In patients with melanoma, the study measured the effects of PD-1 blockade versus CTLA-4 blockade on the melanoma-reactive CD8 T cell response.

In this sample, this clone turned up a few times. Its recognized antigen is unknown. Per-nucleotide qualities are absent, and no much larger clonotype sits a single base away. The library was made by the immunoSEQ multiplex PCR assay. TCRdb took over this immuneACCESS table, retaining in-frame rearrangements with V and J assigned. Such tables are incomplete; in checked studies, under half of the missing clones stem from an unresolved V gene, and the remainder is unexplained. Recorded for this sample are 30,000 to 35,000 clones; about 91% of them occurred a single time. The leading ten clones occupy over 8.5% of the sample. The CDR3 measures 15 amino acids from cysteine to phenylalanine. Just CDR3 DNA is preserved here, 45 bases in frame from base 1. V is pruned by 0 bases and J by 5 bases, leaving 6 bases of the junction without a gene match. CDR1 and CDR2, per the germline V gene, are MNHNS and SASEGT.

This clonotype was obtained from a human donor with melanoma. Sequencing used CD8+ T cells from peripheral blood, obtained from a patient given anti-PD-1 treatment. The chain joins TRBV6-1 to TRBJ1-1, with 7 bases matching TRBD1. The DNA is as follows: TGTGCCAGCAGTGAAGCAGAGGGGGCCGGAACTGAAGCTTTCTTT. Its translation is CASSEAEGAGTEAFF.